Sequencing of this T cell receptor (beta chain) was carried out in a study of blood T cell repertoires in COVID-19. About the research overall: Material from acute and convalescent COVID-19 was sourced from the United States, Italy and Spain. Nucleic acid was either cDNA or gDNA, and it came from T cells, B-cell-depleted T cells, or PBMCs.

Study processing details: Estimation of nucleated cell counts relied on the amplification of reference gene primers. Assay used: immunoSEQ multiplex PCR; TCRdb lists only in-frame clones, some missing. The D gene and trimming were derived from the DNA, and the V and J assignments and clone size from that table. Here the sample spans about 200,000 clones, 75% to 85% being singletons. Germline trimming cut 5 bases from V and 14 bases from J; bases unmatched to any gene: 10. Germline V gives CDR1 SNHLY, CDR2 FYNNEI. The CDR3 runs 13 residues. Sample: peripheral blood. The TCR originated in a human donor in a cohort sampled during active COVID-19. V and J are TRBV2 and TRBJ2-1; 9 nucleotides match TRBD2. CDR3: CASSSTSGPVEFF. CDR3 sequence (DNA): TGTGCCAGCAGTTCGACTAGCGGACCCGTGGAGTTCTTC.